This T cell receptor (beta chain) was identified during a study of blood T cell repertoires in COVID-19. Sequencing was performed with immunoSEQ multiplex PCR; in TCRdb, only in-frame clones are kept and a portion is missing. The table has a few hundred thousand clones, roughly 76% seen once; the top ten hold around 5%. This CDR3 region has 15 residues. Per the germline V gene, CDR1 is SGDLS and CDR2 is YYNGEE. V was pared by 1 base and J by 0 bases, with 9 bases between. Sample: peripheral blood. The receptor was derived from a human donor in a cohort sampled during active COVID-19. The chain combines TRBV9 with TRBJ2-3, with D tentatively TRBD1 (5 bases). The CDR3 here is CASSVQGSSTDTQYF. The CDR3 coding sequence is TGTGCCAGCAGCGTACAGGGCTCTAGCACAGATACGCAGTATTTT.